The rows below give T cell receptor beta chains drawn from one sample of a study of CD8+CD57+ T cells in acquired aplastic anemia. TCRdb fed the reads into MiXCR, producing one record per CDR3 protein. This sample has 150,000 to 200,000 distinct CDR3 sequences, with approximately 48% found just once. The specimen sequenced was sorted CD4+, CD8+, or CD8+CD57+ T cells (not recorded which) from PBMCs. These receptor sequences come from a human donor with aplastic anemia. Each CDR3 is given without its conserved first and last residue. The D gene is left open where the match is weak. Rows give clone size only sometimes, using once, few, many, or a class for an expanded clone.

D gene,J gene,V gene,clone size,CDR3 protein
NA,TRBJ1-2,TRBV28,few,ASSLGSNYGYT
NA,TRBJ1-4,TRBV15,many,ATTPGRTPRLF
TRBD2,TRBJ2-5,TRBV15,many,ATSGGLAGGWEETQY
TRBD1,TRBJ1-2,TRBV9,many,ASSGQGVGYGYT
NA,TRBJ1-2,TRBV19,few,ASSLGAGDYGYT
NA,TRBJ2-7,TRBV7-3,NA,ASSLDLSYEQY
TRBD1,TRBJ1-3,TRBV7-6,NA,ASSTGQGNTIY
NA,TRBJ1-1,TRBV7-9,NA,ASSLWNGPSEAF
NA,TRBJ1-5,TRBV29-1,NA,SVEEGVNQPQH
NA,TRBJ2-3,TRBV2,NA,ASKRGSTDTQY
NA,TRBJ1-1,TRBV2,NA,ASSNRELGEAF
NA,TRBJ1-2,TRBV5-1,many,ASSLGSHDYT
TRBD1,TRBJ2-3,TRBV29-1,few,SVGTGTSDTQY